This T cell receptor beta chain was captured by sequencing in a study of T cells in narcolepsy. Profiling relied on immunoSEQ multiplex PCR, and the TCRdb table lists in-frame clones only, not all of them. In the table there are almost 25,000 clones, roughly 62% of which are singletons. This CDR3 has 13 amino acids. Germline lookup yields CDR1 SGHRS and CDR2 YFSETQ. V lost 4 bases to trimming and J lost 0 bases, with 7 bases between them. The clonotype originates from a human donor in good health. V is TRBV5-1 and J is TRBJ1-1; no clear D. The sequenced material came from memory (CD45RA-) CD4+ T cells from blood. CDR3 nucleotide sequence: TGCGCCAGCAGCCTGAAGTTGAACACTGAAGCTTTCTTT. This gives the protein CASSLKLNTEAFF.